This T cell receptor (beta chain) emerged from a study of blood T cell repertoires in COVID-19. CDR1 and CDR2 from the germline V gene are SGHDT and YYEEEE. The V gene lost 1 base and the J gene lost 0 bases, with 14 bases spanning the gap. The CDR3 is 17 residues long. Sequenced by immunoSEQ multiplex PCR; TCRdb stores in-frame clones only, minus some. The sample records around 200,000 clones, approximately 86% being singletons. The J gene is TRBJ1-3, the V gene TRBV5-6; D is undetermined. Input material: PBMCs or T cells enriched from blood (not recorded which). This TCR derives from a woman aged 25 to 39 who had been exposed to COVID-19. The CDR3 loop is CASSLRGTASSGNTIYF. Here the CDR3 DNA reads TGTGCCAGCAGCTTGCGGGGTACAGCGTCCTCTGGAAACACCATATATTTT.